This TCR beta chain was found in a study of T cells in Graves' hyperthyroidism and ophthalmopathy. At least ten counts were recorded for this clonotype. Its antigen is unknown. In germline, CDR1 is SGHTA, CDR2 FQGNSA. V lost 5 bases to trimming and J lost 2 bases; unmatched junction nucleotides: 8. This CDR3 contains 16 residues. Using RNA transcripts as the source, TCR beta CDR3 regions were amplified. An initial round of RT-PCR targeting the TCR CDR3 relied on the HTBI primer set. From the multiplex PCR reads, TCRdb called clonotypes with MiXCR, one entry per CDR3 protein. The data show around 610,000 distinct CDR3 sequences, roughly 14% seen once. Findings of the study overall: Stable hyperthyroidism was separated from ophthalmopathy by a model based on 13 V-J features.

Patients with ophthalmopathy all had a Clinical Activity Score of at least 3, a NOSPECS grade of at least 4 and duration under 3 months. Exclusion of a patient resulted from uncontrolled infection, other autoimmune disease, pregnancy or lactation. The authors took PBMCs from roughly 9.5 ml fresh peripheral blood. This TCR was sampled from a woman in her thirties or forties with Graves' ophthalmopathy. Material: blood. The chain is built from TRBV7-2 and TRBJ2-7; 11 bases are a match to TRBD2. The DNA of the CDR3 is TGTGCCAGCAGCCCACCGACTAGCGGGATTCCCTACGAGCAGTACTTC. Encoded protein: CASSPPTSGIPYEQYF.